The TCR beta chain described here comes from a study of Ad26.COV2.S vaccination and SARS-CoV-2 variants (dated by TCRdb to the early 2020s). About the study as a whole: Vaccine-arm donors came from COV1001, a multicentre, randomized, double-blind, placebo-controlled phase I-IIa trial of Ad26.COV2.S in healthy adults. The TCR-sequenced set comprised about 30 samples: some 20 Ad26.COV2.S vaccine recipients, 5 placebo recipients and 8 SARS-CoV-2 convalescent individuals. Throughout the experiments and outcome assessment, investigators stayed blinded to trial group allocation. Dosing of Ad26.COV2.S was intramuscular, at either 5x10^10 or 1x10^11 viral particles, delivered as one shot or as two shots spaced 56 days apart. TCRbeta repertoire sequencing was used to assess the specificity and breadth of SARS-CoV-2-reactive T cell receptors after Ad26.COV2.S vaccination. Trial participants were randomized into five groups of five, in which low-dose or high-dose Ad26.COV2.S was given once or twice, or placebo was given on both occasions.

Looking up the germline V gene yields CDR1 ENHRY and CDR2 SYGVKD. The CDR3 goes from the cysteine to the phenylalanine over 15 residues. Only the CDR3 part of the read is kept: 45 bases, read in frame from the first base. V is cut back by 4 bases and J by 4 bases, with 9 bases in the junction unmatched. Sample treatment or condition, as interpreted from the label and publication: 15 to 20 received Ad26.COV2.S at low or high dose, single or two shots; roughly five received placebo; per-sample allocation not given. For vaccine and placebo recipients, repertoires were sequenced using samples collected on day 63 after the first injection. Between 29 July and 7 August 2020, Cohort 1b enrolled 25 adults aged 18-55 years at one site in Boston, USA. Ad26.COV2.S was a replication-incompetent adenovirus type 26 vector expressing a prefusion-stabilized SARS-CoV-2 spike protein from the original Wuhan strain.

The immunoSEQ Assay was used to sequence TCRbeta CDR3 regions. After extraction, genomic DNA underwent amplification by bias-controlled multiplex PCR, followed by high-throughput sequencing. The authors' pipeline ran thus. To quantify the absolute abundance of each unique TCRbeta CDR3 region, sequences were collapsed and filtered. Usable DNA was measured by amplifying reference genes present in all nucleated cells, and TCRbeta template counts were normalized to that usable DNA to estimate T cell fraction. Repertoire TCRs were annotated as SARS-CoV-2-specific by exact matching of V gene, CDR3 amino acid sequence and J gene to a known reactive TCR set. The reference SARS-CoV-2 TCR set came from MIRA and was filtered for enrichment in COVID-19-positive ImmuneCODE repertoires, removing public or cross-reactive TCRs. Using the MIRA antigens, annotated TCRs were further analysed by specific ORF or by position within an ORF. Breadth was defined as the number of annotated unique rearrangements divided by the total number of unique productive rearrangements, and depth was defined as the summed frequency of the annotated unique rearrangements. Group comparisons of TCR breadth used two-sided Wilcoxon rank-sum tests. TCRdb took this table from immuneACCESS and kept in-frame rearrangements with V and J called. Such tables lack part of the clones; where checked against another copy, unresolved V genes explain under half of the gap, and the rest is unexplained. V, J and clone size reflect that table, while D and trimming were determined from the DNA. The sample contains around 500,000 clones, about 88% of them found a single time. The ten biggest clones cover around 1.8% of the sample.

Study-wide conclusions, independent of this receptor: After vaccination, spike-specific CD8+ and CD4+ T cell responses were reported to show substantial breadth. Non-spike TCR breadth was comparable between vaccine and placebo recipients, consistent with the vaccine containing only spike. Higher spike-specific TCR breadth was observed in Ad26.COV2.S recipients than in placebo recipients (P = 0.0014). According to the authors, total T cell responses may have been underestimated by the TCR breadth and depth analyses. The study lacked the statistical power to compare responses across vaccine doses or regimens.

As to this clone: This receptor's antigen is unknown. Per-base qualities were not stored, and no clone one base away is much larger.

The chain is assembled from TRBV10-3 and TRBJ2-7; 8 central nucleotides agree with TRBD1. The sample consisted of peripheral blood, taken in a trial of Ad26.COV2.S vaccine versus placebo. This TCR was recovered from a person between 18 and 59 years old who received the Ad26.COV2.S COVID-19 vaccine or a placebo. The CDR3 amino acid sequence is: CAISASQGAQYEQYF. The sequenced DNA is TGTGCCATCAGTGCGTCTCAGGGGGCGCAGTACGAGCAGTACTTC.